Listed below are T cell receptor beta chains from one sample, sequenced in a study of CD8+CD57+ T cells in acquired aplastic anemia. TCRdb redid the calling of the reads with MiXCR, one entry per CDR3 protein. The sample comprises 150,000 to 200,000 distinct CDR3 sequences, around 63% of which are singletons, and under 55% rests with the top ten. The source material was sorted CD4+, CD8+, or CD8+CD57+ T cells (not recorded which) from PBMCs. These receptors all come from a human donor with aplastic anemia. The CDR3 runs from the conserved cysteine through the conserved F or W. D genes are given only for firm matches. The listing skips clone size in some rows; elsewhere it reads once, few, many or a size class.

few | 15 | NA | TRBJ1-4 | TRBV20-1 | TGCAGTGCTAGCCTTCAGCGGGGGAGGGCTGAAAAACTGTTTTTT | CSASLQRGRAEKLFF
NA | 15 | NA | TRBJ1-1 | TRBV2 | TGTGCCAGCAGCCAGACACAGGCCACGAACACTGAAGCTTTCTTT | CASSQTQATNTEAFF
NA | 9 | NA | TRBJ1-2 | TRBV20-1 | TGCAGACCCAATTCTGGCTACACCTTC | CRPNSGYTF
once | 13 | NA | TRBJ2-1 | TRBV13 | TGTGCCAGCAGCCCACCCATCCTGAATGAGCAGTTCTTC | CASSPPILNEQFF
few | 14 | TRBD2 | TRBJ2-7 | TRBV10-2 | TGTGCCAGCAGTGCTAGCGGGGTCTCCTACGAGCAGTACTTC | CASSASGVSYEQYF
NA | 16 | TRBD2 | TRBJ2-7 | TRBV6-9 | TGTGCCAGCAGTGAATCAAATAGCGGGGGGATCTACGAGCAGTACTTC | CASSESNSGGIYEQYF
NA | 16 | TRBD2 | TRBJ2-2 | TRBV2 | TGTGCCAGCAGTGAAGGACTAGCGGGAGGGCCTTTGAAGCTGTTTTTT | CASSEGLAGGPLKLFF
many | 14 | TRBD2 | TRBJ2-1 | TRBV7-9 | TGTGCCAGCAGCGTTGGGACTAGCGGAAATGAGCAGTTCTTC | CASSVGTSGNEQFF
NA | 14 | TRBD1 | TRBJ2-3 | TRBV20-1 | TGCAGTGTTCCGCCGGGACAGGGGATAGATACGCAGTATTTT | CSVPPGQGIDTQYF
NA | 14 | NA | TRBJ2-3 | TRBV29-1 | TGCAGCGTCAGGGAGGGGGGGAGCACAGATACGCAGTATTTT | CSVREGGSTDTQYF
NA | 11 | NA | TRBJ2-7 | TRBV5-6 | TGTGCCAGCAGACGGGGCCACGAGCAGTACTTC | CASRRGHEQYF
NA | 13 | TRBD2 | TRBJ2-7 | TRBV7-6 | TGTGCCAGCAGCCCATTCTCGGGGGGCGAGCAGTACTTC | CASSPFSGGEQYF
NA | 12 | NA | TRBJ1-2 | TRBV24-1 | TGTGCCACCAGTGATTTCTACAACGGCTACACCTTC | CATSDFYNGYTF
NA | 12 | TRBD1 | TRBJ2-1 | TRBV12-3/TRBV12-4 | TGTGCCAGCAGACCACAGGGGAATGAGCAGTTCTTC | CASRPQGNEQFF
NA | 16 | TRBD1 | TRBJ2-1 | TRBV24-1 | TGTGCCACCAGTGATGCCGGCACAGGGGTTTACAATGAGCAGTTCTTC | CATSDAGTGVYNEQFF
NA | 15 | NA | TRBJ1-2 | TRBV9 | TGTGCCAGCAGAGCCCCACCCTCAGGGAACTATGGCTACACCTTC | CASRAPPSGNYGYTF
NA | 15 | TRBD1 | TRBJ2-3 | TRBV7-9 | TGTGCCAGCAGCTTAGTTACCAGGGGGCCAGATACGCAGTATTTT | CASSLVTRGPDTQYF
few | 14 | NA | TRBJ1-5 | TRBV7-9 | TGTGCCAGCAGCCAGTCGGGCAGGCGTCAGCCCCAGCATTTT | CASSQSGRRQPQHF
NA | 12 | NA | TRBJ2-1 | TRBV20-1 | TGCAGTGCCCACCAGAGGCTGGATGAGCAGTTCTTC | CSAHQRLDEQFF
many | 18 | TRBD1 | TRBJ2-2 | TRBV24-1 | TGTGCCACCAGTGATTCTCCCGCCGGGACAGGGGAACCCGGGGAGCTGTTTTTT | CATSDSPAGTGEPGELFF
NA | 13 | TRBD1 | TRBJ1-4 | TRBV20-1 | TGCAGTGCCCAGACAGGGGGAAATGAAAAACTGTTTTTT | CSAQTGGNEKLFF
NA | 16 | NA | TRBJ2-3 | TRBV20-1 | TGCAGTGCTAGGCCGAAAAGTGGGGAGAACACAGATACGCAGTATTTT | CSARPKSGENTDTQYF
many | 14 | NA | TRBJ2-5 | TRBV20-1 | TGCAGTGCTAGAGATGGACTGGGGAGGAAGACCCAGTACTTC | CSARDGLGRKTQYF
many | 14 | TRBD1 | TRBJ1-1 | TRBV19 | TGTGCCAGTAGTATGGGGACAGGGGGCGATGAAGCTTTCTTT | CASSMGTGGDEAFF
NA | 13 | NA | TRBJ2-7 | TRBV11-3 | TGTGCCAGCAGCGCGGCAGGCTCCTACGAGCAGTACTTC | CASSAAGSYEQYF
once | 10 | NA | TRBJ2-3 | TRBV10-3 | TGTGCCAGATCTGCAGGGACGCAGTATTTT | CARSAGTQYF
NA | 13 | NA | TRBJ1-1 | TRBV25-1 | TGTGCCAACAGTGAACAAGGGGGAGCTGAAGCTTTCTTT | CANSEQGGAEAFF
NA | 15 | TRBD2 | TRBJ2-2 | TRBV29-1 | TGCAGCGTTGAGACTAGCGGGAGCTGGGCCGGGGAGCTGTTTTTT | CSVETSGSWAGELFF
NA | 17 | NA | TRBJ1-2 | TRBV15 | TGTGCCACCAGCAGAGATGTCCAAGAGGGGTCAAACTATGGCTACACCTTC | CATSRDVQEGSNYGYTF
many | 13 | NA | TRBJ1-6 | TRBV27 | TGTGCCAGCAGCCTCGACAGAATCTCACCCCTCCACTTT | CASSLDRISPLHF
NA | 15 | TRBD2 | TRBJ2-7 | TRBV29-1 | TGCAGCGTTGAGTTTGTAGCGGGAGGACCCTACGAGCAGTACTTC | CSVEFVAGGPYEQYF
NA | 14 | TRBD1 | TRBJ1-1 | TRBV20-1 | TGCAGTGCTAGAGAGGGGACAGGGGGCACTGAAGCTTTCTTT | CSAREGTGGTEAFF
once | 14 | NA | TRBJ2-7 | TRBV11-3 | TGTGCCAGCAGCTTACGATCTGACGGGGACGAGCAGTACTTC | CASSLRSDGDEQYF